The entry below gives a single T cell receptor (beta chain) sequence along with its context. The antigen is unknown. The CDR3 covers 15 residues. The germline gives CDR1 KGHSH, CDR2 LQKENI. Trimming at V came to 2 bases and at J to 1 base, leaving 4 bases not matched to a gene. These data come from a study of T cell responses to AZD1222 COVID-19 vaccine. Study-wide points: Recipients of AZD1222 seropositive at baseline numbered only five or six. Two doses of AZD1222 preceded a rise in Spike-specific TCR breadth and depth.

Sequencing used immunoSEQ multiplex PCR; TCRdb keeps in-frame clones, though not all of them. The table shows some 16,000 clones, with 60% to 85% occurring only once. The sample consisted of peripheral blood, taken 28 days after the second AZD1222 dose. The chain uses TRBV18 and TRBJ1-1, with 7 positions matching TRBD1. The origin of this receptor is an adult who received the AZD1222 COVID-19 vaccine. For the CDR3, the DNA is TGTGCCAGCTCACCAGGGACAGAGCGGAACACTGAAGCTTTCTTT. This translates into CASSPGTERNTEAFF. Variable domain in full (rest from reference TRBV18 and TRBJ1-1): NAGVMQNPRHLVRRRGQEARLRCSPMKGHSHVYWYRQLPEEGLKFMVYLQKENIIDESGMPKERFSAEFPKEGPSILRIQQVVRGDSAAYFCASSPGTERNTEAFFGQGTRLTVV.